In this sample, the clone carrying this T cell receptor (beta chain) turned up once. This sample was included in a study of blood T cell repertoires in COVID-19. Only in-frame clones appear in the TCRdb table, and some are missing; sequencing was by immunoSEQ multiplex PCR. There are 200,000 to 250,000 clones in the sample; roughly 87% occur only once, and under 13% lies in the top ten. CDR1 and CDR2 (germline): LGHDT, YNNKEL (reference sequence). This CDR3 is built from 19 residues. V dropped 3 bases and J dropped 0; count of bases not matched to a gene: 10. Sequencing input: PBMCs or T cells enriched from blood (not recorded which). The V gene is TRBV3-1 (or the pseudogene TRBV3-2), the J gene TRBJ2-1; 11 bases map to TRBD2. This TCR derives from a young man with acute COVID-19. CDR3 protein: CASSHLRTSGLHSYNEQFF. The CDR3, as DNA: TGTGCCAGCAGCCACCTCCGGACTAGCGGGTTGCACTCCTACAATGAGCAGTTCTTC.